One and the same sample provided the 12 T cell receptor beta chains below, sequenced in a study of identical twins. Each CDR3 protein is one row after TCRdb ran MiXCR on the 5' RACE reads. This sample has some 100,000 distinct CDR3 sequences, with just under 6% found just once. Sequencing was done on a sample of memory T cells sorted from blood. These receptors all stem from a woman aged 45-65 years in good health.

This clonotype was detected ten times or more. The V gene is TRBV12-3 or TRBV12-4, the J gene TRBJ2-4; D may be TRBD2 (6 bases). Trimming shortened V by 2 bases and J by 7 bases, and 15 bases separated the two germline ends. The CDR3 is 15 residues long. CDR3 amino acids: CASSLLGGRGNIQYF. CDR3 in DNA: TGTGCCAGCAGTTTACTCGGGGGACGTGGGAACATTCAGTACTTC.

This clonotype was observed many times. The V gene is TRBV6-1, the J gene TRBJ1-1, with D possibly TRBD1 on 5 matching bases. CDR1 is MNHNS, CDR2 SASEGT, per germline. The CDR3 totals 14 residues. V lost 8 bases, J lost 6 bases, and 19 bases lay in between. CDR3 residues: CASALTGGHPEAFF. The DNA for the CDR3 is TGTGCCAGCGCCCTCACCGGTGGACACCCTGAAGCTTTCTTT.

This clonotype was picked up many times. The rearrangement uses TRBV11-1 and TRBJ2-1; 7 bases fit TRBD1. This CDR3 has 16 residues. The germline CDR1 and CDR2 sequences are SGHAT and FQDESV (reference sequence). J gave up 1 base and V 5 bases, and 8 bases lay outside the gene matches. The CDR3 bases are TGTGCCAGCAGCCCGAGACAGGGTGGATCCTACAATGAGCAGTTCTTC. Protein product: CASSPRQGGSYNEQFF.

Ten or more counts support this clonotype. The rearrangement uses TRBV18 and TRBJ2-5; no firm D call. CDR1 is KGHSH and CDR2 is LQKENI in the germline V gene. The ends were cut back, 0 bases at V and 0 bases at J, with 17 bases in the middle. CDR3 length: 18 amino acids. In DNA, the CDR3 is TGTGCCAGCTCACCACCTTCATTCGCGGTCGCTCACCAAGAGACCCAGTACTTC. Amino acids: CASSPPSFAVAHQETQYF.

The chain uses TRBV7-2 and TRBJ2-1; 11 bases are a match to TRBD2. The V gene's germline CDR1 is SGHTA and CDR2 FQGNSA. The length of the CDR3 is 17 residues. V gave up 0 bases and J gave up 5 bases; unmatched junction bases: 6. The CDR3 bases are TGTGCCAGCAGCTTAGCGCTCTCGGGACTAGCGGACAATGAGCAGTTCTTC. It encodes CASSLALSGLADNEQFF.

This clonotype was detected many times. V gene TRBV3-1 combines with J gene TRBJ1-2; D is unclear. This CDR3 contains 15 residues. Germline V lookup: CDR1 LGHDT, CDR2 YNNKEL (reference sequence). Trimming shortened V by 4 bases and J by 1 base, and 13 bases separated the two germline ends. In nucleotides, the CDR3 is TGTGCCAGCAGCCCGCTCCGCGACGGTAACTATGGCTACACCTTC. Protein sequence: CASSPLRDGNYGYTF.

This clonotype was detected only a few times. A much bigger clone sits one base away, suggesting this may be a read error. The chain uses TRBV7-9 and TRBJ2-2, with D perhaps matching TRBD2 (6 bases). The length of the CDR3 is 15 residues. Germline-derived CDR1 and CDR2 are SEHNR and FQNEAQ (reference sequence). Deletions cut 6 bases from V and 4 bases from J, with 15 bases between. CDR3 sequence reads: CASRSGGIRTGELFF. Here the CDR3 DNA reads TGTGCCAGCAGGTCTGGCGGGATCCGCACCGGGGAGCTGTTTTTT.

This clonotype was seen more than once but under ten times. The CDR3 nucleotides read TGTGCCATCAGTGATCAACTTAAAAACACCGGGGAGCTGTTTTTT. Translating gives CAISDQLKNTGELFF. The gene calls are TRBV10-3 and TRBJ2-2; D is uncertain. Trimming left V 3 bases short and J 2 bases short, with 10 bases between. Germline values: CDR1 ENHRY, CDR2 SYGVKD. The CDR3 covers 15 residues.

This clonotype has a handful of counts. The gene calls are TRBV5-1 and TRBJ2-1, with 8 bases aligning to TRBD2. CDR1 is SGHRS and CDR2 is YFSETQ in the germline V gene. This CDR3 has 15 residues. The junction had 6 bases not matched to a gene; V was cut back by 1 base and J by 6 bases. CDR3 nucleotides: TGCGCCAGCAGCTTGAGCCTAGCGGGTTCCAATGAGCAGTTCTTC. It specifies CASSLSLAGSNEQFF.

This clonotype was observed at least ten times. The genes are TRBV7-8 and TRBJ2-1; D unclear. There are 12 residues in the CDR3. V was pared by 4 bases and J by 8 bases, with 9 bases between. Germline V lookup: CDR1 SGHVS, CDR2 FQNEAQ. Here the CDR3 reads CASSSPPHEQFF. CDR3 nucleotides: TGTGCCAGCAGCTCGCCCCCCCATGAGCAGTTCTTC.

This clonotype was recorded many times. The chain uses TRBV5-1 and TRBJ2-1; 11 nucleotides agree with TRBD2. Losses at the gene ends were 4 bases for V and 2 bases for J; bases not matched to a gene: 8. This CDR3 comprises 17 residues. Per germline, CDR1 SGHRS and CDR2 YFSETQ. This chain's CDR3 is CASSTGPGLAAYNEQFF. The CDR3 nucleotides are TGCGCCAGCAGCACAGGACCGGGACTAGCGGCCTACAATGAGCAGTTCTTC. Complete variable domain (other parts from reference TRBV5-1 and TRBJ2-1): KAGVTQTPRYLIKTRGQQVTLSCSPISGHRSVSWYQQTPGQGLQFLFEYFSETQRNKGNFPGRFSGRQFSNSRSEMNVSTLELGDSALYLCASSTGPGLAAYNEQFFGPGTRLTVL.

This clonotype was recorded many times. The CDR3 reads CASSRDVFEPQHF. CDR3 DNA sequence: TGTGCCAGCAGCCGGGACGTTTTCGAGCCCCAGCATTTT. The chain recombines TRBV4-2 with TRBJ1-5; possible D gene TRBD1, 5 bases. V gave up 4 bases and J gave up 8 bases, with 12 bases separating them. The CDR3 consists of 13 residues. Germline V gene sequence: CDR1 LGHNA, CDR2 YNFKEQ.